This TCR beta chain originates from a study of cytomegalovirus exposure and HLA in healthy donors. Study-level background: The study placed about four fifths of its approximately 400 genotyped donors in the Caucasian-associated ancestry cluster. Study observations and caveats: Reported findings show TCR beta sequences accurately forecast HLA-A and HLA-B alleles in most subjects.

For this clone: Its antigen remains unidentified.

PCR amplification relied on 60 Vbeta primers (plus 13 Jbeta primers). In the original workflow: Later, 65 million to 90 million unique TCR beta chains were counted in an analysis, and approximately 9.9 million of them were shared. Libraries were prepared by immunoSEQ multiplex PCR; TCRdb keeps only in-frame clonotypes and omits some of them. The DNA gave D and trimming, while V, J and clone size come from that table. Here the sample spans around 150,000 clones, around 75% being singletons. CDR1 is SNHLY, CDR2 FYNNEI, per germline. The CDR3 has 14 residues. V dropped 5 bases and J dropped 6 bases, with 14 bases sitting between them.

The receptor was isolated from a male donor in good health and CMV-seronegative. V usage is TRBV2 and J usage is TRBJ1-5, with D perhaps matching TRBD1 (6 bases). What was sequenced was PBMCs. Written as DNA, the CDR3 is TGTGCCAGCAGTCCTCAGGGGAGAGGTCAGCCCCAGCATTTT. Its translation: CASSPQGRGQPQHF.